A selection of T cell receptor beta chains follows, all from one sample in a study of graft-versus-host responses after intestinal transplantation. The method was immunoSEQ multiplex PCR; TCRdb's version includes in-frame clones alone and lacks a portion of them. The data contain about 120,000 clones, just over 90% of them seen just once; the ten biggest clones take up 0.18%. For these TCRs, the target antigens are not known. Specimen: unstimulated CD4+ T cells sorted from spleen or lymph node cells, collected before intestinal transplant. The receptor set was obtained from a human donor who received an intestinal transplant. Each CDR3 is given without its conserved first and last residue. For some rows the clone size is stated as once, few or many, or as a class when expanded; others skip it.

cdr3_aa: ATSRGPAGVGNEQF
clone_size: -
v_call: TRBV15

cdr3_aa: ASSEGIAGDNEQF
clone_size: -
v_call: TRBV10-1

cdr3_aa: ASSLEGTVTDTQY
clone_size: -
v_call: TRBV5-4

cdr3_aa: ARTGGNTIY
clone_size: -
v_call: TRBV27

cdr3_aa: ASSLDALARGTEAF
clone_size: -
v_call: TRBV5-1

cdr3_aa: ASSGDRANHNEKLF
clone_size: -
v_call: TRBV2

cdr3_aa: ASSYPNNQPQH
clone_size: -
v_call: TRBV19

cdr3_aa: ASSPRQANTEAF
clone_size: -
v_call: TRBV7-2

cdr3_aa: ASRAGTESYEQY
clone_size: -
v_call: TRBV5-1

cdr3_aa: ASSETRTGPYEQY
clone_size: -
v_call: TRBV5-1

cdr3_aa: ASRGGLAGTYEQY
clone_size: -
v_call: TRBV27

cdr3_aa: SVSGLAGTTDTQY
clone_size: -
v_call: TRBV29-1

cdr3_aa: ASSIGSGNTIY
clone_size: -
v_call: TRBV19

cdr3_aa: ASSQTRTGGLGNQPQH
clone_size: -
v_call: TRBV18

cdr3_aa: ASSPAGRTTSYNEQF
clone_size: -
v_call: TRBV7-2

cdr3_aa: ASSEPWGVDEQF
clone_size: -
v_call: TRBV6-1

cdr3_aa: ASSLGTGADTQY
clone_size: -
v_call: TRBV5-1

cdr3_aa: ASSRLTAPDSPLH
clone_size: -
v_call: TRBV18

cdr3_aa: ASSLVWGQRTEAF
clone_size: -
v_call: TRBV11-2

cdr3_aa: ASKGHRGRNTEAF
clone_size: -
v_call: TRBV6-5

cdr3_aa: ASSPAHEVPGANVLT
clone_size: -
v_call: TRBV28

cdr3_aa: ASSAGLPSYEQY
clone_size: -
v_call: TRBV28

cdr3_aa: ASSRDRVSSWEQF
clone_size: -
v_call: TRBV5-5

cdr3_aa: ASSLGGGLSNEKLF
clone_size: -
v_call: TRBV5-8

cdr3_aa: SVAQGNYEQY
clone_size: -
v_call: TRBV29-1

cdr3_aa: ASSPRTGGNDEQY
clone_size: -
v_call: TRBV6-1

cdr3_aa: ASSPNNRDSEKLF
clone_size: -
v_call: TRBV4-1

cdr3_aa: ASKQGAQETQY
clone_size: -
v_call: TRBV5-1

cdr3_aa: ASSLKQGGQPQH
clone_size: -
v_call: TRBV5-1

cdr3_aa: ASSPQGQGNEQF
clone_size: -
v_call: TRBV5-1

cdr3_aa: ASSLGGNNEKLF
clone_size: -
v_call: TRBV5-1

cdr3_aa: ASSLRSSYEQY
clone_size: -
v_call: TRBV5-8

cdr3_aa: ASSLGIRLAGASHYEQY
clone_size: once
v_call: TRBV7-2

cdr3_aa: ASSTGINQPQH
clone_size: -
v_call: TRBV19

cdr3_aa: AISERVAGDTDTQY
clone_size: -
v_call: TRBV10-3

cdr3_aa: ASRLTQEIRSGYNEQF
clone_size: -
v_call: TRBV27

cdr3_aa: ASSLVRTGVYGYT
clone_size: -
v_call: TRBV5-4

cdr3_aa: ASSELQSNQPQH
clone_size: once
v_call: TRBV10-2

cdr3_aa: ASSLARTSGVYEQY
clone_size: -
v_call: TRBV7-2

cdr3_aa: ASSPTAGSNEQF
clone_size: -
v_call: TRBV18

cdr3_aa: ASSFDSVTGNTIY
clone_size: once
v_call: TRBV6-1

cdr3_aa: ASSSQGGYEKLF
clone_size: -
v_call: TRBV6-5

cdr3_aa: ATSRDRVVGWNQPQH
clone_size: -
v_call: TRBV15

cdr3_aa: ASTTHLTGLGNGYT
clone_size: -
v_call: TRBV28

cdr3_aa: ATRLGGDRAVTYGYT
clone_size: -
v_call: TRBV25-1